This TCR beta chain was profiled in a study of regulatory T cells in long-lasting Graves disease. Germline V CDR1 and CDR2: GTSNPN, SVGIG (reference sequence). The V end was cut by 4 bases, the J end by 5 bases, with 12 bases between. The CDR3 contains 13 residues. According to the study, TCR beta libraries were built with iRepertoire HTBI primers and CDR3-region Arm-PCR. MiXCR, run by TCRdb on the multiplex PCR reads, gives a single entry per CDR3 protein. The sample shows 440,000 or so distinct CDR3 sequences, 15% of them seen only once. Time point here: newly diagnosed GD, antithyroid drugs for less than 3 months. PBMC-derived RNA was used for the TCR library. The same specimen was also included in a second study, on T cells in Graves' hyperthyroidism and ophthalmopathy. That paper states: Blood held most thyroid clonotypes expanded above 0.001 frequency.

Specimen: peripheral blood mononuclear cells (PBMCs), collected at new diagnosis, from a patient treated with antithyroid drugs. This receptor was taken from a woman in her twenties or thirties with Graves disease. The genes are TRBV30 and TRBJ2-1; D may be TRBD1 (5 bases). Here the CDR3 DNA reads TGTGCCTGGAACGGACATGGAAACAATGAGCAGTTCTTC. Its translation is CAWNGHGNNEQFF.